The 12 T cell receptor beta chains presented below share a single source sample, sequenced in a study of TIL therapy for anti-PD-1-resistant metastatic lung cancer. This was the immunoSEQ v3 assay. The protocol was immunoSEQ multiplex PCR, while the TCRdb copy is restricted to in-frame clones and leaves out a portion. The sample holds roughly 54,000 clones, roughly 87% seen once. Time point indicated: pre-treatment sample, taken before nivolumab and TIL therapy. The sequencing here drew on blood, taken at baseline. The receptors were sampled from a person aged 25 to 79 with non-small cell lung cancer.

CDR3: CASSEHLNTEAFF. The CDR3 DNA sequence: TGTGCCAGCAGTGAACACCTGAACACTGAAGCTTTCTTT. This chain joins TRBV6-1 and TRBJ1-1; unclear D gene. V lost 2 bases and J lost 0, with 4 bases in between. Per the germline V gene, CDR1 is MNHNS and CDR2 is SASEGT. The CDR3 length is 13 residues.

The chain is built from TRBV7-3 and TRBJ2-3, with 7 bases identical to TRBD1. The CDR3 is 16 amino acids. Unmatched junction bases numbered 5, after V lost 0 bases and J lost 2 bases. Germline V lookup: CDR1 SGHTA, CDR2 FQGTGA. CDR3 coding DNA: TGTGCCAGCAGCTTAACTCCGGGACAGAACACAGATACGCAGTATTTT. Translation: CASSLTPGQNTDTQYF.

This chain's CDR3 is CATSRDPFGGGANEQFF. The CDR3 coding sequence is TGTGCCACCAGCAGAGATCCTTTCGGGGGGGGTGCCAATGAGCAGTTCTTC. The chain has TRBV15 and TRBJ2-1; 8 bases line up with TRBD2. Germline CDR1 LNHNV, CDR2 YYDKDF (reference sequence). V gave up 0 bases and J gave up 6 bases; unmatched junction bases: 10. The CDR3 has 17 residues.

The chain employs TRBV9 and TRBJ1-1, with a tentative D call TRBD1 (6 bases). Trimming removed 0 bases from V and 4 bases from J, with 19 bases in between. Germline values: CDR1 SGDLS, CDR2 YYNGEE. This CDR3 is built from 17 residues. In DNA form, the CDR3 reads TGTGCCAGCAGCGTAGCAGGGGACCCCCGTGAGACCACTGAAGCTTTCTTT. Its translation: CASSVAGDPRETTEAFF. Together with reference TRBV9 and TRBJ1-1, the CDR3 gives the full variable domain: DSGVTQTPKHLITATGQRVTLRCSPRSGDLSVYWYQQSLDQGLQFLIQYYNGEERAKGNILERFSAQQFPDLHSELNLSSLELGDSALYFCASSVAGDPRETTEAFFGQGTRLTVV.

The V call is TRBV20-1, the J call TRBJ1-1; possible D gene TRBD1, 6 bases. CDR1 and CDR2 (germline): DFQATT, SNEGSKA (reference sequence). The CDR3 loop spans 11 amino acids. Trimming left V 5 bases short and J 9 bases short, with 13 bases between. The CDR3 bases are TGCAGTGCTCTACAGGGAGGACAAGCTTTCTTT. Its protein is CSALQGGQAFF.

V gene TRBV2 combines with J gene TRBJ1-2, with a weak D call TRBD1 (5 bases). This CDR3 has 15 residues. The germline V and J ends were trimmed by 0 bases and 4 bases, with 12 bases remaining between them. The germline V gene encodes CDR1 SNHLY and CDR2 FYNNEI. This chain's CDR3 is CASSEAGGQGYGYTF. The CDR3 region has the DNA TGTGCCAGCAGTGAAGCGGGGGGTCAGGGCTATGGCTACACCTTC.

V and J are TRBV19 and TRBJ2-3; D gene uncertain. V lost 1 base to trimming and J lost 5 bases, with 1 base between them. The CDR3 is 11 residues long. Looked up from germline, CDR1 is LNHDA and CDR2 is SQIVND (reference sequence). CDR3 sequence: CASSIGDTQYF. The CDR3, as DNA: TGTGCCAGTAGTATAGGAGATACGCAGTATTTT.

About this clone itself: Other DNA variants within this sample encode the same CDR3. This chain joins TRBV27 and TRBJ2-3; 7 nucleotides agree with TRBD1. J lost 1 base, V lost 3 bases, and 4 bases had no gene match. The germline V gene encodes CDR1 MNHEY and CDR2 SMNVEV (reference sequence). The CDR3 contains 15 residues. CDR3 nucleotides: TGTGCCAGCAGTTTGGGTCAGGGGGGCACAGATACGCAGTATTTT. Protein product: CASSLGQGGTDTQYF.

The CDR3 protein is CASSIVGSYEQYF. Written as DNA, the CDR3 is TGCGCCAGCAGCATTGTGGGCTCCTACGAGCAGTACTTC. The chain links TRBV4-1 to TRBJ2-7; D unresolved. The V and J ends lost 5 bases and 0 bases respectively, with 8 bases between them. CDR1 MGHRA and CDR2 YSYEKL come from the germline V gene. CDR3 size: 13 residues.

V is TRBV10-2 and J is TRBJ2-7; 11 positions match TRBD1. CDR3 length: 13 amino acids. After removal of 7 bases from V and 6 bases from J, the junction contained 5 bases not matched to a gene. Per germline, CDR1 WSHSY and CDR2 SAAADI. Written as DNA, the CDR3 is TGCGCCAGCACGGGACAGGGGGTTGGCGAGCAGTACTTC. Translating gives CASTGQGVGEQYF.

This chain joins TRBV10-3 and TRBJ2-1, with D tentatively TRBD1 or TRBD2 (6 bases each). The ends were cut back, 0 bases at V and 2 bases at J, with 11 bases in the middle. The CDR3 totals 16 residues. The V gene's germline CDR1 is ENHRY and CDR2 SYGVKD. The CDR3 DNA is TGTGCCATCAGTGAGTCGTTGGGGGGCGCCTACAATGAGCAGTTCTTC. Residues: CAISESLGGAYNEQFF.

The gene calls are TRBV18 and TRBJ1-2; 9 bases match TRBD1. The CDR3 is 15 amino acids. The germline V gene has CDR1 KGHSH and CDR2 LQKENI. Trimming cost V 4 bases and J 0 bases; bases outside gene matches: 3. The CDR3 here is CASSQGQGPNYGYTF. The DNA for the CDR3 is TGTGCCAGCTCACAGGGACAGGGCCCTAACTATGGCTACACCTTC.